The clone carrying this TCR beta chain was found a few times. Its antigen is not identified. Looked up from germline, CDR1 is MNHEY and CDR2 is SMNVEV (reference sequence). CDR3 length: 15 amino acids. J lost 2 bases, V lost 8 bases, and 11 bases had no gene match. These data come from a study of CD8 T cells in ankylosing spondylitis. Via MiXCR, TCRdb re-called the 5' RACE reads, giving one row per CDR3 protein. The sample lists hundreds of thousands of distinct CDR3 sequences, roughly 12% occurring once. Study-level results: Among TCR beta sequences, a motif of under 10 highly homologous variants appeared characteristic of ankylosing spondylitis blood. In reactive arthritis synovial fluid and blood, some motif variants had been reported before. Significant enrichment of disease-linked clones was reportedly seen in matched ankylosing spondylitis synovial fluid.

The receptor's source is a male donor with ankylosing spondylitis. The sequencing sample was made of blood, either unsorted or a sorted T cell fraction (not recorded which). This chain connects TRBV27 to TRBJ2-7; TRBD1 aligns across 8 bases. CDR3 amino acids: CASGSPGQGPYEQYF. The CDR3 coding sequence is TGTGCCAGCGGATCGCCCGGACAGGGACCCTACGAGCAGTACTTC.